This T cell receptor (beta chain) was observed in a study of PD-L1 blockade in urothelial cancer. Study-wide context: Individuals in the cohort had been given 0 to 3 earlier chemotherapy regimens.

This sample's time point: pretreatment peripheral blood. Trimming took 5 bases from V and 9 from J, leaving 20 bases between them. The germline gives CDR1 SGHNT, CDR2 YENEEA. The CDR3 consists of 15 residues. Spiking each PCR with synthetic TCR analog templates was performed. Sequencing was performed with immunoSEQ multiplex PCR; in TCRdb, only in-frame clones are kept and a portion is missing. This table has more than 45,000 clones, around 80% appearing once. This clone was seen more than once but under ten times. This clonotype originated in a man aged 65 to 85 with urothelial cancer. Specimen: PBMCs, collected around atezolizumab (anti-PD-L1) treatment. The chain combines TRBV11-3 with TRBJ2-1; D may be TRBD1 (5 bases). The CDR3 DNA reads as TGTGCCAGCAGCCCCGTTCAGGGCCCCTGGGGTGAGCAGTTCTTC. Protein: CASSPVQGPWGEQFF.